A single sample is the source of the 25 T cell receptor beta chains below, sequenced in a study of blood T cell repertoires in COVID-19. Assay: immunoSEQ multiplex PCR; the TCRdb copy retains only in-frame clones and omits some. The data contain about 120,000 clones, 77% of them seen just once; the ten biggest clones take up 7.9%. What was sequenced was peripheral blood. Receptor source: a human donor in a cohort sampled during active COVID-19.

The V call is TRBV7-9, the J call TRBJ2-1; tentative D call: TRBD2 (5 bases). Germline V gene lookup returns CDR1 SEHNR and CDR2 FQNEAQ (reference sequence). This CDR3 has 12 amino acids. V was cut by 2 bases and J by 8 bases, with 7 bases left in between. The CDR3 loop reads CASSLLADEQFF. In DNA form, the CDR3 reads TGTGCCAGCAGCTTACTAGCCGATGAGCAGTTCTTC.

The chain combines TRBV19 with TRBJ1-2; 8 bases map to TRBD1. J lost 0 bases, V lost 4 bases, and 10 bases had no gene match. This CDR3 spans 17 amino acids. The V gene's germline CDR1 is LNHDA and CDR2 SQIVND (reference sequence). The CDR3 sequence: CASSKRGRGPSNYGYTF. DNA of the CDR3: TGTGCCAGTAGTAAAAGGGGCAGGGGGCCTTCTAACTATGGCTACACCTTC.

The genes are TRBV4-1 and TRBJ1-1; the match to TRBD1 covers 7 bases. Germline V gene lookup returns CDR1 MGHRA and CDR2 YSYEKL. Trimming took 3 bases from V and 1 from J; bases not matched to a gene: 14. The length of the CDR3 is 18 residues. For the CDR3, the DNA is TGCGCCAGCAGCCAGGGGGAGCAGACAGGGCTACAGAACACTGAAGCTTTCTTT. It encodes CASSQGEQTGLQNTEAFF.

The chain recombines TRBV18 with TRBJ1-1; 10 bases are shared with TRBD1. V shed 3 bases and J 0 bases; nucleotides not matched to a gene: 4. The CDR3 has 16 amino acids. Germline assignment: CDR1 KGHSH and CDR2 LQKENI. The CDR3 bases are TGTGCCAGCTCACCCTCGGGACAGGGGATGAACACTGAAGCTTTCTTT. Protein sequence: CASSPSGQGMNTEAFF.

The J gene is TRBJ1-1, the V gene TRBV7-8, with D tentatively TRBD1 (5 bases). CDR1 and CDR2 from the germline V gene are SGHVS and FQNEAQ. This CDR3 is 14 amino acids long. The V gene lost 5 bases and the J gene lost 1 base, with 11 bases spanning the gap. Here the CDR3 DNA reads TGTGCCAGCAGCCCGCAGGGTGAGAACACTGAAGCTTTCTTT. Residues: CASSPQGENTEAFF.

This sequence joins TRBV6-5 and TRBJ2-7; D is ambiguous. The V end was cut by 2 bases, the J end by 0 bases, with 5 bases between. Germline-derived CDR1 and CDR2 are MNHEY and SVGAGI. This CDR3 spans 13 amino acids. DNA for the CDR3: TGTGCCAGCAGTTACGGCAACTCCTACGAGCAGTACTTC. Protein product: CASSYGNSYEQYF.

The chain links TRBV4-1 to TRBJ2-7, with D possibly TRBD2 on 7 matching bases. Trimming pared 0 bases from V and 5 bases from J, leaving 17 bases between. This CDR3 is 16 amino acids long. Germline-derived CDR1 and CDR2 are MGHRA and YSYEKL. The CDR3 region is CASSQDGRGGDDEQYF. The CDR3 nucleotides are TGCGCCAGCAGCCAAGATGGGAGGGGGGGCGACGACGAGCAGTACTTC.

J is TRBJ1-4 and V is TRBV6-2 or TRBV6-3; 11 positions agree with TRBD1. The CDR3 extends over 15 amino acids. V gave up 5 bases and J gave up 8 bases; unmatched junction bases: 7. CDR1 MNHEY and CDR2 SVGEGT come from the germline V gene. The CDR3 spells CASSPPGQGEEKLFF. The DNA for the CDR3 is TGTGCCAGCAGTCCCCCGGGACAGGGGGAGGAAAAACTGTTTTTT.

The rearrangement links TRBV5-6 to TRBJ1-1; 9 bases match TRBD1. CDR3 size: 16 residues. V trimming: 0 bases; J trimming: 1 base; junction bases outside the gene matches: 4. Germline V gene data show CDR1 as SGHDT and CDR2 as YYEEEE. The DNA of the CDR3 is TGTGCCAGCAGCTTGGACAGGGGGCTAGGGAACACTGAAGCTTTCTTT. Translating it yields CASSLDRGLGNTEAFF.

V and J are TRBV28 and TRBJ2-7, with D perhaps TRBD1 (7 bases). The V gene lost 7 bases and the J gene lost 1 base, with 14 bases spanning the gap. Germline V CDR1 and CDR2: MDHEN, SYDVKM. The CDR3 is 14 residues long. CDR3 in amino acids: CASKAGGRSYEQYF. The CDR3 DNA sequence: TGTGCCAGCAAGGCAGGGGGGCGATCCTACGAGCAGTACTTC.

V and J are TRBV5-1 and TRBJ1-4; tentatively, D is TRBD1 (6 bases). The CDR3 runs 15 residues. V was pared by 7 bases and J by 8 bases, with 21 bases between. Germline V gene data show CDR1 as SGHRS and CDR2 as YFSETQ. This CDR3 reads CASQLGQSSIEKLFF. CDR3 DNA sequence: TGCGCCAGCCAACTAGGACAGTCTTCGATCGAAAAACTGTTTTTT.

The sample holds a few counts of this clone. The chain links TRBV5-1 to TRBJ1-1; 7 bases fit TRBD1. Germline assignment: CDR1 SGHRS and CDR2 YFSETQ. The CDR3 totals 14 residues. The junction had 1 base not matched to a gene; V was cut back by 1 base and J by 1 base. Here the CDR3 reads CASSLRTGNTEAFF. The CDR3 region has the DNA TGCGCCAGCAGCTTGAGGACAGGGAACACTGAAGCTTTCTTT.

This clone was picked up one time. The chain uses TRBV7-2 and TRBJ1-2; 9 bases are a match to TRBD1. The CDR3 runs 13 residues. The germline V gene encodes CDR1 SGHTA and CDR2 FQGNSA. The V gene end was trimmed by 5 bases and the J gene end by 6 bases; junction bases not matched to a gene: 4. Written as DNA, the CDR3 is TGTGCCAGCAGCGACCGGGACAGGGATGGCTACACCTTC. Protein sequence: CASSDRDRDGYTF.

This clone has only one observation. The chain couples TRBV6-5 to TRBJ2-7; 10 bases line up with TRBD1. V shed 8 bases, J shed 7 bases, and the junction held 8 bases outside the gene matches. Looked up from germline, CDR1 is MNHEY and CDR2 is SVGAGI. The CDR3 consists of 13 residues. In nucleotides, the CDR3 is TGTGCCAGCCTGGGACAGGGGTCCCCGGAGCAGTACTTC. Translating gives CASLGQGSPEQYF.

The chain carries TRBV28 and TRBJ1-2; a possible D gene is TRBD1 (5 bases). CDR1 and CDR2 from the germline V gene are MDHEN and SYDVKM. V lost 2 bases and J 8 bases, leaving 18 bases between the germline ends. The CDR3 totals 15 residues. CDR3 loop: CASSLAPTAANGYTF. In nucleotides, the CDR3 is TGTGCCAGCAGTTTAGCCCCGACAGCCGCGAACGGCTACACCTTC.

The chain joins TRBV18 to TRBJ1-4, with 8 positions matching TRBD1. CDR1 KGHSH and CDR2 LQKENI come from the germline V gene. The CDR3 totals 15 residues. Losses at the gene ends were 2 bases for V and 5 bases for J; bases not matched to a gene: 4. CDR3 nucleotides: TGTGCCAGCTCACCAGAGGGACAGGAAAATGAAAAACTGTTTTTT. This sequence encodes CASSPEGQENEKLFF.

The chain has TRBV7-8 and TRBJ1-6, with TRBD1 as a possible D gene (6 bases). CDR3 size: 17 residues. V lost 1 base to trimming and J lost 4 bases, with 14 bases between them. CDR1 is SGHVS, CDR2 FQNEAQ, per germline. CDR3 nucleotides: TGTGCCAGCAGCTTAGTCAGGACAGCCACTTATAATTCACCCCTCCACTTT. The encoded protein is CASSLVRTATYNSPLHF.

The chain uses TRBV6-5 and TRBJ2-7; TRBD2 aligns across 10 bases. This CDR3 is built from 15 residues. V shed 6 bases, J shed 2 bases, and the junction held 7 bases outside the gene matches. Germline lookup yields CDR1 MNHEY and CDR2 SVGAGI. CDR3 coding DNA: TGTGCCAGCAGCACGGGACTAGCGAGCCCCTACGAGCAGTACTTC. Its protein product is CASSTGLASPYEQYF.

The V gene is TRBV27, the J gene TRBJ2-1; D may be TRBD2 (5 bases). The CDR3 has 14 residues. Trimming cost V 5 bases and J 6 bases, with 14 bases left between them. Looked up from germline, CDR1 is MNHEY and CDR2 is SMNVEV (reference sequence). CDR3 residues: CASSPLGSGNEQFF. The CDR3, as DNA: TGTGCCAGCAGTCCCCTGGGGAGTGGCAATGAGCAGTTCTTC.

The chain has TRBV11-2 and TRBJ1-2, with D hard to call. Trimming took off 2 bases at V and 7 bases at J, with 14 bases between the two ends. The CDR3 is 14 amino acids. Germline V gene data show CDR1 as SGHAT and CDR2 as FQNNGV. The DNA of the CDR3 is TGTGCCAGCAGCTTAATCGTGGGCGCCGGTGGCTACACCTTC. Translated: CASSLIVGAGGYTF. Full variable domain (remainder filled in from reference TRBV11-2 and TRBJ1-2): EAGVAQSPRYKIIEKRQSVAFWCNPISGHATLYWYQQILGQGPKLLIQFQNNGVVDDSQLPKDRFSAERLKGVDSTLKIQPAKLEDSAVYLCASSLIVGAGGYTFGSGTRLTVV.

The CDR3 region has the DNA TGCGCCAGCAGTGAGGCCCTAGCGGGAGTTAGAACCGGGGAGCTGTTTTTT. Translation gives CASSEALAGVRTGELFF. The chain combines TRBV10-1 with TRBJ2-2; 10 bases line up with TRBD2. CDR1 and CDR2 from the germline V gene are WNHNN and SYGVQD (reference sequence). The CDR3 loop spans 17 amino acids. J was trimmed by 5 bases and V by 2 bases; bases with no gene match: 8.

To note about this clone: Other nucleotide sequences in the sample specify the same CDR3. The chain carries TRBV3-1 (or the pseudogene TRBV3-2) and TRBJ1-2, with 7 bases fitting TRBD1. The CDR3 has 13 residues. The V gene's germline CDR1 is LGHDT and CDR2 YNNKEL (reference sequence). V was clipped by 3 bases and J by 6 bases; unmatched bases: 4. The CDR3 spells CASSQRTGDGYTF. In DNA form, the CDR3 reads TGTGCCAGCAGCCAGAGGACAGGCGATGGCTACACCTTC.

This chain joins TRBV5-1 and TRBJ2-7; weak D call: TRBD1 (6 bases). V lost 0 bases and J lost 2, with 6 bases in between. Germline assignment: CDR1 SGHRS and CDR2 YFSETQ. This CDR3 contains 13 residues. The CDR3 nucleotides are TGCGCCAGCAGCTTGGACAGGGCCTACGAGCAGTACTTC. Protein product: CASSLDRAYEQYF.

This chain links TRBV13 with TRBJ2-7; 7 bases map to TRBD2. V gave up 3 bases and J gave up 6 bases; unmatched junction bases: 5. CDR1 PRHDT and CDR2 FYEKMQ come from the germline V gene (reference sequence). The CDR3 loop spans 13 amino acids. DNA for the CDR3: TGTGCCAGCAGCTTCCTTTGGGGGGGCGAGCAGTACTTC. It specifies CASSFLWGGEQYF.

This chain joins TRBV6-6 and TRBJ2-7; 11 nucleotides match TRBD1. CDR3 size: 13 residues. CDR1 is MNHNY and CDR2 is SVGAGI in the germline V gene (reference sequence). Unmatched junction bases numbered 5, after V lost 11 bases and J lost 2 bases. CDR3 sequence reads: CAGGTGGTYEQYF. The CDR3 region has the DNA TGTGCCGGGGGGACAGGGGGGACCTACGAGCAGTACTTC.